This passage covers 8 T cell receptor beta chains from one sample sequenced in a study of blood T cell repertoires in COVID-19. Using immunoSEQ multiplex PCR, the repertoire was profiled, and TCRdb retains in-frame clones only, with some absent. In the table there are about 42,000 clones, roughly nine tenths of which are singletons. The sample consisted of peripheral blood. These receptors were collected from a man aged 25-40 years with active or convalescent COVID-19.

CDR3 region: CASRSGPFYEQYF. Written as DNA, the CDR3 is TGTGCCAGCAGGAGCGGGCCTTTCTACGAGCAGTACTTC. V is TRBV2 and J is TRBJ2-7; TRBD2 is a possible D gene (6 bases). Trimming removed 6 bases at V and 3 bases at J, with 12 bases between. CDR1 is SNHLY, CDR2 FYNNEI, per germline. The CDR3 is 13 amino acids.

The chain carries TRBV12-3 or TRBV12-4 and TRBJ2-7, with D possibly being TRBD1 (5 bases). This CDR3 is 12 amino acids long. The V and J ends lost 6 bases and 3 bases respectively, with 9 bases between them. The CDR3: CASRPTDYEQYF. CDR3 DNA: TGTGCCAGCAGGCCGACAGACTACGAGCAGTACTTC.

This clone appeared once. The genes are TRBV6-4 and TRBJ1-3; a possible D gene is TRBD1 (6 bases). The V gene lost 0 bases and the J gene lost 4 bases, with 16 bases spanning the gap. Germline V gives CDR1 MRHNA, CDR2 SNTAGT. This CDR3 has 17 residues. CDR3 region: CASSDSGTPSVGNTIYF. DNA of the CDR3: TGTGCCAGCAGTGACTCGGGGACACCGTCTGTAGGAAACACCATATATTTT.

This chain connects TRBV2 to TRBJ2-1; 9 bases are shared with TRBD2. CDR3 length: 19 residues. Germline V gives CDR1 SNHLY, CDR2 FYNNEI. V lost 9 bases, J lost 1 base, and 19 bases stayed unmatched. Here the CDR3 reads CARRSRGNSGGHSYNEQFF. The CDR3 bases are TGTGCCAGAAGAAGTAGAGGTAATAGCGGGGGCCATTCCTACAATGAGCAGTTCTTC.

The DNA for the CDR3 is TGTGCCAGCAGCTTCCGGGACAGTTCAAATGAGCAGTACTTC. Encoded protein: CASSFRDSSNEQYF. The chain combines TRBV5-5 with TRBJ2-7; 7 bases agree with TRBD1. The CDR3 has 14 residues. Germline loops: CDR1 SGHKS, CDR2 YYEKEE (reference sequence). With V trimmed by 2 bases and J by 7 bases, 9 bases remained unmatched.

V gene TRBV3-1 (or the pseudogene TRBV3-2) combines with J gene TRBJ1-6, with 10 positions matching TRBD1. The CDR3 consists of 16 residues. J gave up 7 bases and V 5 bases, and 8 bases lay outside the gene matches. Germline CDR1 is LGHDT and CDR2 is YNNKEL (reference sequence). The CDR3 nucleotides are TGTGCCAGCAGCGCAAGACAGGGGGCGCGAAATTCACCCCTCCACTTT. It yields the protein CASSARQGARNSPLHF.

The CDR3 loop is CASSQYGGRWWEQYV. The DNA for the CDR3 is TGTGCCAGCAGCCAATATGGGGGCAGGTGGTGGGAGCAGTACGTC. The V call is TRBV7-2, the J call TRBJ2-7; TRBD1 is a possible D gene (6 bases). Germline CDR1 and CDR2: SGHTA and FQGNSA. CDR3 length equals 15 residues. V lost 5 bases, J lost 7 bases, and 21 bases lay in between.

This clone was found a few times. CDR3 amino acids: CASSIVMGLAGASEQYV. CDR3 DNA sequence: TGTGCCAGTAGTATTGTGATGGGGCTAGCGGGAGCTTCCGAGCAGTACGTC. The chain has TRBV19 and TRBJ2-7, with 10 nucleotides matching TRBD2. The J segment lost 6 bases and the V segment lost 3 bases, leaving 14 bases of the junction unmatched. The CDR3 consists of 17 residues. Germline assignment: CDR1 LNHDA and CDR2 SQIVND (reference sequence).